The rows below give T cell receptor beta chains drawn from one sample of a study of shared clonotypes between healthy human individuals. Clones were sequenced by immunoSEQ multiplex PCR, and TCRdb holds only the in-frame ones, with some missing. Here the sample spans some 700,000 clones, roughly 91% being singletons. The sequenced material came from memory CD8+ T cells from PBMCs. The receptors shown here come from a man aged 18 to 29 in good health. Some clones in this sample may be carry-over from other donors' samples. Both conserved end residues are part of each CDR3. Each record gives: J gene, D gene, V gene, clone size, CDR3 DNA, CDR3 protein. D genes are given only for firm matches. Where a row states a size, it is once, few, many or the class of an expanded clone; other rows omit it.

J: TRBJ2-1
D: TRBD1
V: TRBV19
size: NA
DNA: TGTGCCAGTAGTATTTGGACAGGGGGTATCGATGAGCAGTTCTTC
CDR3: CASSIWTGGIDEQFF

J: TRBJ2-1
D: NA
V: TRBV19
size: NA
DNA: TGTGCCAGTAGTATAGGTGAAGGGTACAATGAGCAGTTCTTC
CDR3: CASSIGEGYNEQFF

J: TRBJ2-7
D: NA
V: TRBV7-9
size: NA
DNA: TGTGCCAGCAGTGAGAGCTTAAGGTACAGTAGAGAAGCCTACGAGCAGTACTTC
CDR3: CASSESLRYSREAYEQYF

J: TRBJ2-7
D: NA
V: TRBV28
size: once
DNA: TGTGCCAGCAGAACCCTCGGAAGCTCCTACGAGCAGTACTTC
CDR3: CASRTLGSSYEQYF

J: TRBJ2-7
D: TRBD1
V: TRBV30
size: NA
DNA: TGTGCCTGGAGCACCGGGACAGGACGTTCCGAGCAGTACTTC
CDR3: CAWSTGTGRSEQYF

J: TRBJ1-1
D: TRBD1
V: TRBV7-9
size: NA
DNA: TGTGCCAGCAGCCATCCATTGACAGGGGTCTCTATGAACACTGAAGCTTTCTTT
CDR3: CASSHPLTGVSMNTEAFF

J: TRBJ2-3
D: NA
V: TRBV19
size: NA
DNA: TGTGCCAGTAGGGACAATTGGGATACGCAGTATTTT
CDR3: CASRDNWDTQYF

J: TRBJ1-2
D: NA
V: TRBV7-9
size: NA
DNA: TGTGCCAGCAGCTTAGCGCCTGGCTACACCTTC
CDR3: CASSLAPGYTF

J: TRBJ1-5
D: NA
V: TRBV29-1
size: NA
DNA: TGCAGCGTTGAAGAAGCGGGGTCCAATCAGCCCCAGCATTTT
CDR3: CSVEEAGSNQPQHF

J: TRBJ2-1
D: TRBD2
V: TRBV9
size: NA
DNA: TGTGCCAGCAGCGTAGTGGGAGGGCCTAGCAATGAGCAGTTCTTC
CDR3: CASSVVGGPSNEQFF

J: TRBJ1-1
D: NA
V: TRBV4-1
size: NA
DNA: TGCGCCAGCAGCCAACTACAGGGTATCACTGAAGCTTTCTTT
CDR3: CASSQLQGITEAFF

J: TRBJ2-7
D: NA
V: TRBV6-6
size: NA
DNA: TGTGCCTCCAGGGAGGAAGGGGAGCAGTACTTC
CDR3: CASREEGEQYF

J: TRBJ1-2
D: NA
V: TRBV5-1
size: NA
DNA: TGCGCCGGCAGCTCGCCACCGGGACACTACACCTTC
CDR3: CAGSSPPGHYTF

J: TRBJ2-1
D: NA
V: TRBV19
size: NA
DNA: TGTGCCAGTAGTATAACTCGGAATCCAAATGAGCAGTTCTTC
CDR3: CASSITRNPNEQFF

J: TRBJ1-1
D: NA
V: TRBV9
size: NA
DNA: TGTGCCAGCAGCGATCTCCGAAGGGGGGTGGACACTGAAGCTTTCTTT
CDR3: CASSDLRRGVDTEAFF

J: TRBJ2-7
D: NA
V: TRBV9
size: NA
DNA: TGTGCCAGCAGCCCCGGTGGGAGCTCCACCTACGAGCAGTACTTC
CDR3: CASSPGGSSTYEQYF

J: TRBJ2-7
D: TRBD2
V: TRBV7-2
size: NA
DNA: TGTGCCAGCAGCTTAGGACTAGCGGGAGGCTCCTACGAGCAGTACTTC
CDR3: CASSLGLAGGSYEQYF